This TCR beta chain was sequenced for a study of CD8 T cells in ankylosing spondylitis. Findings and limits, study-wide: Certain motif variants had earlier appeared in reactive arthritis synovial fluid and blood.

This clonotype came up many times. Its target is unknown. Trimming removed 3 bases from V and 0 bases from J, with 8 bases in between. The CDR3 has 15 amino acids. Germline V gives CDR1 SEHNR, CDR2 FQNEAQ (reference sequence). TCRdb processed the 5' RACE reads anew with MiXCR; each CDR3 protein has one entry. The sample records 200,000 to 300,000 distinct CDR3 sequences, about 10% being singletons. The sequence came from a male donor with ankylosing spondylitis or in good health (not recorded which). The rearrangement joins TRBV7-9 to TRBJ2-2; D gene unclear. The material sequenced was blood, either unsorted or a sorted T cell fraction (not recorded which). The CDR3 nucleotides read TGTGCCAGCAGCTTTATGGAAGCGAACACCGGGGAGCTGTTTTTT. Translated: CASSFMEANTGELFF. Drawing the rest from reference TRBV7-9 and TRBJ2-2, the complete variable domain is DTGVSQNPRHKITKRGQNVTFRCDPISEHNRLYWYRQTLGQGPEFLTYFQNEAQLEKSRLLSDRFSAERPKGSFSTLEIQRTEQGDSAMYLCASSFMEANTGELFFGEGSRLTVL.